These 21 T cell receptor beta chains were sequenced from one sample in a study of shared clonotypes between healthy human individuals. Assay: immunoSEQ multiplex PCR; the TCRdb copy retains only in-frame clones and omits some. The data show more than 2,000,000 clones, 85% to 95% seen once. The sequenced sample was naive CD4+ T cells from PBMCs. This sample's subset: CD45RA+ positively selected. Receptors were obtained from a young man in good health. Some clones in this sample may be carry-over from other donors' samples.

V gene TRBV14 combines with J gene TRBJ2-1; 8 bases are a match to TRBD1. The CDR3 totals 15 residues. Trimming cost V 2 bases and J 3 bases; bases outside gene matches: 3. Germline lookup yields CDR1 SGHDN and CDR2 FVKESK. CDR3 in amino acids: CASSQQGAYYNEQFF. The CDR3 nucleotides read TGTGCCAGCAGCCAACAGGGGGCCTACTACAATGAGCAGTTCTTC.

This clone was seen once. The chain is built from TRBV18 and TRBJ2-7; 9 bases align to TRBD2. CDR1 and CDR2 from the germline V gene are KGHSH and LQKENI. The CDR3 totals 14 residues. V shed 3 bases, J shed 3 bases, and the junction held 3 bases outside the gene matches. The CDR3 sequence: CASSPSTSGYEQYF. The CDR3 DNA reads TGTGCCAGCTCACCTTCGACTAGCGGCTACGAGCAGTACTTC.

The chain uses TRBV5-6 and TRBJ2-5; D not resolved. Between the trimmed V and J ends, which lost 0 bases and 4 bases, there was a span of 10 bases. The length of the CDR3 is 14 residues. Germline V gene data show CDR1 as SGHDT and CDR2 as YYEEEE. CDR3 amino acids: CASSLVMIGETQYF. The CDR3 nucleotides are TGTGCCAGCAGCTTGGTTATGATAGGAGAGACCCAGTACTTC.

V gene TRBV28 combines with J gene TRBJ1-2; the D is unclear. Germline V gene sequence: CDR1 MDHEN, CDR2 SYDVKM. Trimming took 5 bases from V and 7 from J, leaving 20 bases between them. This CDR3 has 15 amino acids. CDR3 loop: CASSHQRLPPSGYTF. CDR3 bases: TGTGCCAGCAGTCACCAGCGTTTACCGCCCAGTGGCTACACCTTC.

In regard to this clone: This specimen includes other DNA sequences encoding the same CDR3. This chain connects TRBV5-1 to TRBJ1-5, with D perhaps TRBD1 (5 bases). The CDR3 runs 15 residues. The V and J ends lost 5 bases and 0 bases respectively, with 12 bases between them. Germline V gene lookup returns CDR1 SGHRS and CDR2 YFSETQ. The CDR3, as DNA: TGCGCCAGCAGTCCCGGGGGTAATAGCAATCAGCCCCAGCATTTT. This codes for CASSPGGNSNQPQHF.

The gene calls are TRBV7-2 and TRBJ1-4, with D possibly TRBD1 on 6 matching bases. Looked up from germline, CDR1 is SGHTA and CDR2 is FQGNSA. The CDR3 totals 15 residues. Trimming left V 4 bases short and J 8 bases short, with 17 bases between. CDR3: CASSSPFGQPEKLFF. The DNA of the CDR3 is TGTGCCAGCAGCTCCCCCTTTGGACAGCCCGAAAAACTGTTTTTT.

The chain couples TRBV2 to TRBJ2-3, with 8 bases matching TRBD1. The CDR3 has 14 amino acids. Germline loops: CDR1 SNHLY, CDR2 FYNNEI. V shed 7 bases and J 3 bases; nucleotides not matched to a gene: 6. The CDR3 loop is CASNGQGETDTQYF. CDR3 bases: TGTGCCAGCAACGGACAGGGTGAAACAGATACGCAGTATTTT.

The rearrangement joins TRBV5-4 to TRBJ2-7, with 10 bases lining up with TRBD2. This CDR3 region has 15 residues. Unmatched junction bases numbered 9, after V lost 3 bases and J lost 6 bases. Germline CDR1 is SGHNT and CDR2 is YYREEE (reference sequence). CDR3 residues: CASSSVAGGEGEQYF. CDR3 nucleotides: TGTGCCAGCAGCTCAGTAGCGGGAGGAGAGGGCGAGCAGTACTTC.

J is TRBJ2-1 and V is TRBV27; a weak D match, TRBD2 (5 bases). Germline V lookup: CDR1 MNHEY, CDR2 SMNVEV (reference sequence). The V end was cut by 5 bases, the J end by 8 bases, with 16 bases between. This CDR3 spans 14 amino acids. Here the CDR3 DNA reads TGTGCCAGCAGTCCACTTGTGAGGGATCATGAGCAGTTCTTC. It translates to CASSPLVRDHEQFF.

This clone has only one observation. This rearrangement joins TRBV2 to TRBJ1-5, with D possibly being TRBD1 (5 bases). This CDR3 has 14 amino acids. Trimming took off 7 bases at V and 3 bases at J, with 13 bases between the two ends. Germline V gene lookup returns CDR1 SNHLY and CDR2 FYNNEI. The CDR3 reads CASNTQGNNQPQHF. In DNA form, the CDR3 reads TGTGCCAGCAATACTCAGGGCAACAATCAGCCCCAGCATTTT.

CDR3 protein: CATSIRTGEDQPQHF. DNA for the CDR3: TGTGCCACCAGCATACGGACAGGGGAAGACCAGCCCCAGCATTTT. The V and J genes are TRBV15 and TRBJ1-5; 9 bases match TRBD1. The CDR3 is made up of 15 amino acids. Germline loops: CDR1 LNHNV, CDR2 YYDKDF (reference sequence). V lost 4 bases and J lost 7; bases outside the gene matches: 8.

This clone was recorded a few times. The gene calls are TRBV10-3 and TRBJ1-1; tentatively, D is TRBD1 (6 bases). Trimming pared 10 bases from V and 1 base from J, leaving 16 bases between. The CDR3 contains 14 residues. Germline V gene lookup returns CDR1 ENHRY and CDR2 SYGVKD. As DNA, the CDR3 is TGTGCCAGCGAAAACAGGGCGGGGAACACTGAAGCTTTCTTT. The encoded protein is CASENRAGNTEAFF.

V usage is TRBV6-1 and J usage is TRBJ1-1; 7 bases match TRBD1. The germline CDR1 and CDR2 sequences are MNHNS and SASEGT. The CDR3 sequence is 14 residues long. V shed 4 bases, J shed 4 bases, and the junction held 6 bases outside the gene matches. The CDR3 DNA follows: TGTGCCAGCAGTGCACAGGGGACGGGCACTGAAGCTTTCTTT. Its protein product is CASSAQGTGTEAFF.

As regards this clone: At the DNA level, this CDR3 is encoded by other sequences in the same sample as well. CDR3 amino acids: CASSPPGPYGYTF. Written as DNA, the CDR3 is TGTGCCAGCAGTCCTCCAGGGCCCTATGGCTACACCTTC. J is TRBJ1-2 and V is TRBV28; D perhaps matches TRBD1 (5 bases). Trimming left V 5 bases short and J 4 bases short, with 11 bases between. The CDR3 totals 13 residues. Germline V lookup: CDR1 MDHEN, CDR2 SYDVKM.

The chain carries TRBV6-1 and TRBJ1-5; D is possibly TRBD1 (6 bases). Germline CDR1 reads MNHNS; CDR2 reads SASEGT. The CDR3 length is 14 residues. V lost 2 bases to trimming and J lost 6 bases, with 11 bases between them. CDR3 region: CASSEWGAGQPQHF. Here the CDR3 DNA reads TGTGCCAGCAGTGAATGGGGGGCCGGTCAGCCCCAGCATTTT.

The chain joins TRBV19 to TRBJ1-5; D remains unclear. This CDR3 is built from 13 residues. The V end lost 9 bases, the J end lost 6 bases, and 15 bases lay between the germline ends. Germline V lookup: CDR1 LNHDA, CDR2 SQIVND (reference sequence). The CDR3 here is CASSQVNGQPQHF. The CDR3 DNA sequence: TGTGCCAGCAGCCAGGTGAACGGTCAGCCCCAGCATTTT.

The chain recombines TRBV9 with TRBJ2-1; weak D call: TRBD1 (6 bases). Per the germline V gene, CDR1 is SGDLS and CDR2 is YYNGEE. V lost 4 bases and J lost 3, with 14 bases in between. CDR3 size: 15 residues. The CDR3 is CASSLNSGDYNEQFF. The CDR3 DNA reads as TGTGCCAGCAGCCTCAACTCAGGGGACTACAATGAGCAGTTCTTC. Full variable domain (outside the CDR3, taken from reference TRBV9 and TRBJ2-1): DSGVTQTPKHLITATGQRVTLRCSPRSGDLSVYWYQQSLDQGLQFLIQYYNGEERAKGNILERFSAQQFPDLHSELNLSSLELGDSALYFCASSLNSGDYNEQFFGPGTRLTVL.

V is TRBV7-9 and J is TRBJ2-7; tentatively, D is TRBD1 (5 bases). Trimming shortened V by 5 bases and J by 5 bases, and 16 bases separated the two germline ends. Per germline, CDR1 SEHNR and CDR2 FQNEAQ (reference sequence). CDR3 length: 14 amino acids. This CDR3 is CASSPGRAFNEQYF. DNA for the CDR3: TGTGCCAGCAGCCCAGGCAGGGCTTTTAACGAGCAGTACTTC.

This sequence joins TRBV9 and TRBJ2-7, with 12 bases that match TRBD2. V lost 4 bases and J lost 7; bases outside the gene matches: 12. The germline CDR1 and CDR2 sequences are SGDLS and YYNGEE. This CDR3 has 16 amino acids. The CDR3: CASSPRLLAGGGEQYF. The CDR3 region has the DNA TGTGCCAGCAGCCCACGCCTCCTAGCGGGAGGGGGTGAGCAGTACTTC.

The sample holds one count of this clone. This sequence joins TRBV30 and TRBJ2-7; 8 bases match TRBD2. With 2 bases clipped from V and 4 bases from J, the junction kept 10 bases outside the gene matches. The germline V gene encodes CDR1 GTSNPN and CDR2 SVGIG (reference sequence). This CDR3 is built from 15 residues. The CDR3 is CAWSRGGIRAYEQYF. The CDR3 DNA reads TGTGCCTGGAGTCGGGGGGGCATAAGGGCTTACGAGCAGTACTTC. Looking up the rest from reference TRBV30 and TRBJ2-7 gives the full variable domain: SQTIHQWPATLVQPVGSPLSLECTVEGTSNPNLYWYRQAAGRGLQLLFYSVGIGQISSEVPQNLSASRPQDRQFILSSKKLLLSDSGFYLCAWSRGGIRAYEQYFGPGTRLTVT.

This clone was counted between two and nine times. This chain connects TRBV5-1 to TRBJ1-1; D gene uncertain. This CDR3 contains 15 residues. Germline loops: CDR1 SGHRS, CDR2 YFSETQ. V lost 1 base and J lost 4, with 14 bases in between. CDR3 nucleotides: TGCGCCAGCAGCTTGACGATAGCCGGGAGCACTGAAGCTTTCTTT. Its protein is CASSLTIAGSTEAFF.